The clone carrying this T cell receptor (beta chain) was recorded many times. Its target is not known. The sample originates from a study of response to subunit inactivated influenza vaccine. One entry per CDR3 protein results from TCRdb running MiXCR on the RT-PCR reads. The profile shows about 300,000 distinct CDR3 sequences, just over 20% of them singletons. Findings and limits, study-wide: The authors proposed limited new T cell recruitment per seasonal influenza vaccination.

The sequence derives from a man aged 50-75 years who received an inactivated influenza vaccine. This material consisted of PBMCs from blood, taken about 20 months after vaccination.

The CDR3 nucleotides read TGCAGCGTGGCGACAACAGTGAACACTGAAGCTTTCTTT. This gives the protein CSVATTVNTEAFF. The chain has TRBV29-1 and TRBJ1-1; D remains ambiguous. The V end was cut by 6 bases, the J end by 0 bases, with 11 bases between. Looked up from germline, CDR1 is SQVTM and CDR2 is ANQGSEA. The CDR3 has 13 residues.